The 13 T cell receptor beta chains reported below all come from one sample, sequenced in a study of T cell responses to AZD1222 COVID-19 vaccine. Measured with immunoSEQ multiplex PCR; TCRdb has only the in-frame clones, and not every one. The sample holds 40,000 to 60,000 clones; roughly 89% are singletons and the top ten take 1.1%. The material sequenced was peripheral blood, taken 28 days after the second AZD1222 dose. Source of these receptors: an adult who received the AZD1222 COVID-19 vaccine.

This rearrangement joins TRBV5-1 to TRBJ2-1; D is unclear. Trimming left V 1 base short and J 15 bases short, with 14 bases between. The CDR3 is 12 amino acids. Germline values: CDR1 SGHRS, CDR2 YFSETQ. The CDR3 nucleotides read TGCGCCAGCAGCTTGTTCGGCGGCTCTAGGTTCTTC. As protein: CASSLFGGSRFF.

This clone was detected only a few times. The chain's CDR3 is CSANKGETQYF. DNA for the CDR3: TGCAGTGCTAACAAGGGAGAGACCCAGTACTTC. The chain combines TRBV20-1 with TRBJ2-5; D is ambiguous. Germline assignment: CDR1 DFQATT and CDR2 SNEGSKA (reference sequence). The V gene lost 4 bases and the J gene lost 4 bases, with 7 bases spanning the gap. The CDR3 consists of 11 residues.

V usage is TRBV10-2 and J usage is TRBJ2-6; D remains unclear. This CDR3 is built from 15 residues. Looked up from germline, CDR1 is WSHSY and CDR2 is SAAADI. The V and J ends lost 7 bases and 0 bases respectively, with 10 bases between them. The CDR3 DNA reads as TGCGCCAGCACTCCCTACTACTCTGGGGCCAACGTCCTGACTTTC. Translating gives CASTPYYSGANVLTF.

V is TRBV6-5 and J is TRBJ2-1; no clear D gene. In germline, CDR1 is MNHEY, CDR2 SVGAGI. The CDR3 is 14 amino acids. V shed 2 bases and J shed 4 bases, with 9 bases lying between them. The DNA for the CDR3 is TGTGCCAGCAGTTACGGCGAAGGGTACAATGAGCAGTTCTTC. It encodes CASSYGEGYNEQFF.

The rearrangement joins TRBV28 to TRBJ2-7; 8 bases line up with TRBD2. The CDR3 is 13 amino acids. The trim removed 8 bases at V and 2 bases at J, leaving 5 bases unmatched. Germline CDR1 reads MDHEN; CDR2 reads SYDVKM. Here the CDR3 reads CASGSGGAYEQYF. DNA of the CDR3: TGTGCCAGCGGGTCCGGGGGGGCCTACGAGCAGTACTTC.

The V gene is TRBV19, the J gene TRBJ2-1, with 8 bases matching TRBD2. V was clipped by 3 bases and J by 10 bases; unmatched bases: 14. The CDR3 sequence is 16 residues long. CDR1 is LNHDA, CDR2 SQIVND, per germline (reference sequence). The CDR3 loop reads CASSMSLAATFYEQFF. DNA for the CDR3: TGTGCCAGTAGTATGTCACTAGCGGCCACCTTTTACGAGCAGTTCTTC.

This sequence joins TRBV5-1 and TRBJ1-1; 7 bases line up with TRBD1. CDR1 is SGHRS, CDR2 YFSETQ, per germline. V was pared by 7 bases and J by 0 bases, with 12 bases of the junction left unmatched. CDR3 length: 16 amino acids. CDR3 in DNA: TGCGCCAGCGGCGAGTCCGGGACAGTTTTGAACACTGAAGCTTTCTTT. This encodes CASGESGTVLNTEAFF.

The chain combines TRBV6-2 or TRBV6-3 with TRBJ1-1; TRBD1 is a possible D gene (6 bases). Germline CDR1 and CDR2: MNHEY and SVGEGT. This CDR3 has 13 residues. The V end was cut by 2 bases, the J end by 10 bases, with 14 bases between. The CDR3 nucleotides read TGTGCCAGCAGTTACGGGACACTCGGGGGAGCTTTCTTT. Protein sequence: CASSYGTLGGAFF.

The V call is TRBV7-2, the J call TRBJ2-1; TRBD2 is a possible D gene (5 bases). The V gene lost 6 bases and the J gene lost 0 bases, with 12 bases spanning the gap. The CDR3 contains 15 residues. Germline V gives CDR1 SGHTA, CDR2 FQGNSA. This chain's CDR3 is CASSLDWSSYNEQFF. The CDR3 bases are TGTGCCAGCAGTTTGGACTGGAGCTCCTACAATGAGCAGTTCTTC.

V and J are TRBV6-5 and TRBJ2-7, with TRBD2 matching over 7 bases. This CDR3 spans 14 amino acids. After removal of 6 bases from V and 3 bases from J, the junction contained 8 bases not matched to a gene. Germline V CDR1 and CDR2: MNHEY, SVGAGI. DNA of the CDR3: TGTGCCAGCAGGAAGGCGGGAGTCAGCTACGAGCAGTACTTC. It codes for CASRKAGVSYEQYF.

The CDR3 nucleotides are TGTGCCAGCAGTTCAACCGGGAGGGATGGGGCCAACGTCCTGACTTTC. This translates into CASSSTGRDGANVLTF. The chain links TRBV28 to TRBJ2-6; TRBD2 agrees at 8 bases. J was trimmed by 3 bases and V by 4 bases; bases with no gene match: 5. In germline, CDR1 is MDHEN, CDR2 SYDVKM. The length of the CDR3 is 16 residues.

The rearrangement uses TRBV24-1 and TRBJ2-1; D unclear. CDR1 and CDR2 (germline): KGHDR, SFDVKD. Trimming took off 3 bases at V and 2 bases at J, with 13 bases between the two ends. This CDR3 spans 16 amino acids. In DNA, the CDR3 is TGTGCCACCAGTGATCGCGGACCTAAAACCTACAATGAGCAGTTCTTC. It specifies CATSDRGPKTYNEQFF.

Written as DNA, the CDR3 is TGTGCCATATCCTTGCAGGGTGATCAGCCCCAGCATTTT. This codes for CAISLQGDQPQHF. V and J are TRBV28 and TRBJ1-5; TRBD1 is a possible D gene (5 bases). This CDR3 contains 13 residues. V shed 10 bases and J shed 5 bases, with 15 bases lying between them. Germline V gene data show CDR1 as MDHEN and CDR2 as SYDVKM.